This entry describes one T cell receptor (beta chain). Its specificity is unknown. The PCR had 60 Vbeta and 13 Jbeta primers. Data came from immunoSEQ multiplex PCR; TCRdb stores just in-frame clones and leaves some out. The data hold about 150,000 clones, with roughly 84% observed a single time. These data are taken from a study of cytomegalovirus exposure and HLA in healthy donors. General study points: The HLA-A and HLA-B alleles of most subjects were reportedly predicted accurately from TCR beta sequences. Later genetic work tied a missense DCLRE1C variant to beta-chain V and J trimming.

The CDR3 sequence is 16 residues long. Per germline, CDR1 SGHRS and CDR2 YFSETQ. The V and J ends lost 1 base and 4 bases respectively, with 15 bases between them. The TCR sequence derives from a boy between 2 and 15 years old in good health and CMV-seronegative. The rearrangement links TRBV5-1 to TRBJ2-1; TRBD1 is a possible D gene (6 bases). Input material: PBMCs. The CDR3 spells CASSLKARGEYNEQFF. DNA for the CDR3: TGCGCCAGCAGCTTGAAGGCCAGGGGCGAGTACAATGAGCAGTTCTTC.